This T cell receptor (beta chain) was observed in a study of early T cells in non-severe SARS-CoV-2 infection. Looking at the study overall: Sequencing input comprised bulk RNA from unsorted whole blood; chain pairing was not available. Whole-study findings and limits: Lookups in VDJdb leaned toward anti-spike CD8 responses and missed private and CD4 specificities.

The V and J ends lost 5 bases and 4 bases, in that order; junction bases with no gene match: 11. CDR3 length: 15 residues. CDR1 SEHNR and CDR2 FQNEAQ come from the germline V gene (reference sequence). Individual cDNA molecules were tagged with unique molecular identifiers. One entry per CDR3 protein results from TCRdb running MiXCR on the 5' RACE reads. The table has more than 65,000 distinct CDR3 sequences, under 15% seen once. There are a few counts of this clonotype. Its antigen is not known. Sequencing input: whole blood. The chain links TRBV7-9 to TRBJ2-7, with 7 nucleotides matching TRBD2. The TCR originated in an adult who was a healthcare worker with PCR-confirmed SARS-CoV-2 infection or an uninfected control (not recorded which). The CDR3, as DNA: TGTGCCAGCAGCCCCCCGAGACTAGCATTTTACGAGCAGTACTTC. Translated, it gives CASSPPRLAFYEQYF.